This TCR beta chain was recorded in a study of T cell repertoires in cytomegalovirus infection. Study details: Indications of both CMV infection and matching HLA type were provided by public TCR beta signatures.

This clonotype was observed a few times. Its antigen remains unknown. General study points: The cumulative frequency of public TCR beta families identified carriers of CMV plus the relevant HLA. It was HLA-C-restricted CMV-specific TCR beta clonotypes that dominated the response ex vivo.

CDR1 is SGHTA and CDR2 is FQGNSA in the germline V gene. V shed 1 base and J 4 bases; nucleotides not matched to a gene: 2. This CDR3 comprises 14 residues. TCRdb reanalysed the reads using MiXCR and keeps one entry per CDR3 protein. The table lists about 740,000 distinct CDR3 sequences, less than 40% of them singletons. The receptor was isolated from a human donor in good health (CMV status not recorded). Some clones in this sample may be carry-over from other donors' samples. V is TRBV7-2 and J is TRBJ1-2, with 8 bases identical to TRBD1. Source material: PBMCs. The CDR3 sequence is CASSLEDRVYGYTF. The CDR3 coding sequence is TGTGCCAGCAGCTTAGAGGACAGGGTCTATGGCTACACCTTC.